Following are 19 T cell receptor beta chains from one sample sequenced in a study of blood T cell repertoires in COVID-19. The table came from immunoSEQ multiplex PCR; TCRdb's copy has only in-frame clones and leaves some out. The table shows 30,000 to 40,000 clones, with around 85% occurring only once. The material sequenced was peripheral blood. The receptor set was obtained from a man in his sixties with active or convalescent COVID-19.

V usage is TRBV3-1 (or the pseudogene TRBV3-2) and J usage is TRBJ1-5; the D is unclear. The ends were cut back, 1 base at V and 4 bases at J, with 14 bases in the middle. Looked up from germline, CDR1 is LGHDT and CDR2 is YNNKEL (reference sequence). The CDR3 consists of 16 residues. The DNA of the CDR3 is TGTGCCAGCAGCCAAGGGGCCACCGGTGGGAATCAGCCCCAGCATTTT. It codes for CASSQGATGGNQPQHF.

The chain links TRBV11-3 to TRBJ1-2; the match to TRBD1 covers 9 bases. Trimming cost V 5 bases and J 3 bases; bases outside gene matches: 1. Looked up from germline, CDR1 is SGHNT and CDR2 is YENEEA. The CDR3 sequence is 13 residues long. The CDR3 spells CASSTGGDYGYTF. CDR3 bases: TGTGCCAGCAGCACAGGGGGCGACTATGGCTACACCTTC.

The CDR3 sequence: CASSLVRANEQFF. CDR3 in DNA: TGTGCCAGCAGCTTAGTCAGGGCTAATGAGCAGTTCTTC. The chain couples TRBV11-3 to TRBJ2-1; tentatively, D is TRBD1 (5 bases). Germline CDR1 reads SGHNT; CDR2 reads YENEEA. Trimming removed 1 base at V and 7 bases at J, with 8 bases between. CDR3 length: 13 amino acids.

This chain uses TRBV28 with TRBJ1-5; D gene unclear. Germline CDR1 reads MDHEN; CDR2 reads SYDVKM. CDR3 length equals 13 residues. V lost 3 bases and J 4 bases, leaving 7 bases between the germline ends. DNA for the CDR3: TGTGCCAGCAGTTTGACACCAAATCAGCCCCAGCATTTT. It specifies CASSLTPNQPQHF.

This clone was picked up one time. J is TRBJ2-5 and V is TRBV5-1; 7 bases align to TRBD2. The V gene end was trimmed by 0 bases and the J gene end by 5 bases; junction bases not matched to a gene: 4. Germline CDR1 is SGHRS and CDR2 is YFSETQ. There are 14 residues in the CDR3. The CDR3: CASSLDGGRETQYF. CDR3 DNA sequence: TGCGCCAGCAGCTTGGACGGGGGGAGGGAGACCCAGTACTTC.

The chain employs TRBV6-1 and TRBJ1-5, with D possibly TRBD1 on 5 matching bases. Germline V gives CDR1 MNHNS, CDR2 SASEGT. The CDR3 consists of 12 residues. With 3 bases removed from V and 6 bases from J, the gap between germline ends came to 6 bases. CDR3 amino acids: CASSEGGQPQHF. CDR3 sequence (DNA): TGTGCCAGCAGTGAGGGGGGTCAGCCCCAGCATTTT.

J is TRBJ2-3 and V is TRBV9; 8 nucleotides agree with TRBD2. The trim removed 4 bases at V and 5 bases at J, leaving 9 bases unmatched. The CDR3 consists of 15 residues. The germline V gene encodes CDR1 SGDLS and CDR2 YYNGEE. DNA for the CDR3: TGTGCCAGCAGCCCAACTAGCGGACCAGGAGATACGCAGTATTTT. It is translated as CASSPTSGPGDTQYF.

The chain has TRBV7-9 and TRBJ1-2, with D tentatively TRBD1 (5 bases). Germline V gives CDR1 SEHNR, CDR2 FQNEAQ (reference sequence). The CDR3 is 12 amino acids. V shed 7 bases and J shed 4 bases, with 10 bases lying between them. CDR3 DNA sequence: TGTGCCAGCACCTCGGGGGGCTATGGCTACACCTTC. This encodes CASTSGGYGYTF. The complete variable domain, with remaining parts taken from reference TRBV7-9 and TRBJ1-2, reads DTGVSQNPRHKITKRGQNVTFRCDPISEHNRLYWYRQTLGQGPEFLTYFQNEAQLEKSRLLSDRFSAERPKGSFSTLEIQRTEQGDSAMYLCASTSGGYGYTFGSGTRLTVV.

This clone turned up a few times. The rearrangement joins TRBV10-3 to TRBJ1-4; the D gene is possibly TRBD1 (5 bases). From germline, CDR1 is ENHRY and CDR2 SYGVKD. Trimming shortened V by 4 bases and J by 13 bases, and 13 bases separated the two germline ends. This CDR3 has 12 amino acids. CDR3 sequence (DNA): TGTGCCATCAGTGGGCGGGGGAGCCGACTGTTTTTT. Translation gives CAISGRGSRLFF.

As DNA, the CDR3 is TGTGCCAGCAGTCCTGACAGGGGGTTTTCACCCCTCCACTTT. This translates into CASSPDRGFSPLHF. The chain carries TRBV6-5 and TRBJ1-6; 9 bases are a match to TRBD1. V shed 5 bases and J 9 bases; nucleotides not matched to a gene: 5. Germline V gene data show CDR1 as MNHEY and CDR2 as SVGAGI. This CDR3 region has 14 residues.

This chain uses TRBV5-1 with TRBJ2-3; TRBD2 aligns across 11 bases. This CDR3 region has 14 residues. Losses at the gene ends were 5 bases for V and 2 bases for J; bases not matched to a gene: 1. Germline V CDR1 and CDR2: SGHRS, YFSETQ. The CDR3 DNA follows: TGCGCCAGCAGACTAGCGGGGGACACAGATACGCAGTATTTT. Translated: CASRLAGDTDTQYF.

This chain connects TRBV7-2 to TRBJ1-1; TRBD1 might be the D (5 bases). CDR3 length equals 15 residues. Trimming removed 5 bases from V and 5 bases from J, with 18 bases in between. Germline CDR1 SGHTA, CDR2 FQGNSA. The CDR3 bases are TGTGCCAGCAGCCCCAAGTTGGGGGGAACGACTGAAGCTTTCTTT. Protein product: CASSPKLGGTTEAFF. The full variable domain, with the rest looked up from reference TRBV7-2 and TRBJ1-1, is GAGVSQSPSNKVTEKGKDVELRCDPISGHTALYWYRQSLGQGLEFLIYFQGNSAPDKSGLPSDRFSAERTGGSVSTLTIQRTQQEDSAVYLCASSPKLGGTTEAFFGQGTRLTVV.

V and J are TRBV2 and TRBJ1-2; D perhaps matches TRBD1 (5 bases). Germline V gene data show CDR1 as SNHLY and CDR2 as FYNNEI. This CDR3 region has 14 residues. The V and J ends lost 5 bases and 4 bases respectively, with 14 bases between them. The CDR3 bases are TGTGCCAGCAGTTTCAGGGATTCGGGCTATGGCTACACCTTC. Its translation is CASSFRDSGYGYTF.

The chain employs TRBV5-6 and TRBJ2-3; the D gene is possibly TRBD2 (5 bases). Trimming left V 0 bases short and J 1 base short, with 9 bases between. This CDR3 is 15 amino acids long. Germline loops: CDR1 SGHDT, CDR2 YYEEEE. CDR3 sequence (DNA): TGTGCCAGCAGCTTGGACGGCGGGCGCACAGATACGCAGTATTTT. Amino acids: CASSLDGGRTDTQYF.

This chain uses TRBV5-4 with TRBJ1-4; TRBD1 matches 7 bases. J gave up 7 bases and V 5 bases, and 8 bases lay outside the gene matches. This CDR3 is 14 amino acids long. The V gene's germline CDR1 is SGHNT and CDR2 YYREEE (reference sequence). The CDR3 here is CASSHRGEGEKLFF. The DNA of the CDR3 is TGTGCCAGCAGTCACAGGGGAGAAGGTGAAAAACTGTTTTTT.

The chain employs TRBV15 and TRBJ1-6; D is unresolved. Trimming cost V 0 bases and J 5 bases, with 11 bases left between them. Looked up from germline, CDR1 is LNHNV and CDR2 is YYDKDF (reference sequence). The length of the CDR3 is 16 residues. CDR3 sequence: CATSRDQAGDNSPLHF. The CDR3 DNA reads as TGTGCCACCAGCAGAGATCAGGCGGGAGATAATTCACCCCTCCACTTT. Supplemented by reference TRBV15 and TRBJ1-6, the full variable domain reads DAMVIQNPRYQVTQFGKPVTLSCSQTLNHNVMYWYQQKSSQAPKLLFHYYDKDFNNEADTPDNFQSRRPNTSFCFLDIRSPGLGDTAMYLCATSRDQAGDNSPLHFGNGTRLTVT.

The rearrangement links TRBV13 to TRBJ1-1, with 7 bases fitting TRBD1. Germline loops: CDR1 PRHDT, CDR2 FYEKMQ (reference sequence). Trimming removed 0 bases from V and 2 bases from J; junction bases left unmatched: 6. The CDR3 extends over 16 amino acids. In DNA form, the CDR3 reads TGTGCCAGCAGCTTAGGCCATACAGGGGATAACACTGAAGCTTTCTTT. It encodes CASSLGHTGDNTEAFF.

The chain couples TRBV9 to TRBJ1-3; 7 bases fit TRBD1. J gave up 0 bases and V 3 bases, and 3 bases lay outside the gene matches. The CDR3 has 15 amino acids. CDR1 SGDLS and CDR2 YYNGEE come from the germline V gene. The DNA of the CDR3 is TGTGCCAGCAGCGAGGGGGCCTCCTCTGGAAACACCATATATTTT. Translating it yields CASSEGASSGNTIYF.

The rearrangement uses TRBV2 and TRBJ2-1; perhaps TRBD2 as D (5 bases). The CDR3 length is 13 residues. The germline V gene has CDR1 SNHLY and CDR2 FYNNEI. With 4 bases removed from V and 6 bases from J, the gap between germline ends came to 10 bases. CDR3 protein: CASSVTSGNEQFF. The DNA for the CDR3 is TGTGCCAGCAGTGTGACCAGCGGCAATGAGCAGTTCTTC.